The sample holds many counts of the clone carrying this T cell receptor (beta chain). Original data processing: How many nucleated cells were present was estimated from reference gene primer amplification. The method was immunoSEQ multiplex PCR; TCRdb's version includes in-frame clones alone and lacks a portion of them. V, J and clone size reflect that table, while D and trimming were determined from the DNA. The table lists 270,000 or so clones, about nine tenths of them singletons, with 0.85% to 0.95% in the top ten. The sample is drawn from a study of blood T cell repertoires in COVID-19. Study in general: Samples of COVID-19 (acute and convalescent) were obtained from the United States, Italy and Spain. T cells, B-cell-depleted T cells, or PBMCs provided the cDNA or gDNA that served as material.

CDR3 length: 14 residues. The germline CDR1 and CDR2 sequences are MNHEY and SVGAGI. Losses at the gene ends were 0 bases for V and 4 bases for J; bases not matched to a gene: 0. Sequenced: peripheral blood. This TCR came from a woman aged 40-49 years who had recovered from COVID-19. J is TRBJ1-5 and V is TRBV6-5; 7 bases are a match to TRBD1. CDR3 bases: TGTGCCAGCAGTTACTCGACAGGGAATCAGCCCCAGCATTTT. It is translated as CASSYSTGNQPQHF.